The 9 T cell receptor beta chains below come from one sample, sequenced in a study of tumor-infiltrating lymphocytes in primary liver carcinoma. Unsorted whole blood supplied the blood RNA, and germline DNA was isolated too. TCR beta cDNA was made from approximately 500 ng total RNA with a constant-region primer. ARM-PCR was slightly modified, and three nested multiplex PCR rounds with it gave rise to the TCR beta libraries. PCR rounds one and two used TRBV1-TRBV30 forward primers with a C-beta reverse primer for approximately 10 cycles each. One entry per CDR3 protein results from TCRdb running MiXCR on the multiplex PCR reads. The sample has 300,000 to 350,000 distinct CDR3 sequences, 50% to 75% seen once. Source material: peripheral blood. Every receptor here comes from a woman younger than 45 with primary liver carcinoma and hepatitis B virus infection.

This clonotype was counted many times. V usage is TRBV12-3 or TRBV12-4 and J usage is TRBJ2-1; 7 bases map to TRBD2. The CDR3 has 16 amino acids. V shed 7 bases, J shed 0 bases, and the junction held 9 bases outside the gene matches. The CDR3 nucleotides are TGTGCCAGCACCGATATAGGCGGGAGCTCCTACAATGAGCAGTTCTTC. This codes for CASTDIGGSSYNEQFF.

This clonotype was found many times. V and J are TRBV29-1 and TRBJ1-1; D is unresolved. CDR1 SQVTM and CDR2 ANQGSEA come from the germline V gene. The CDR3 has 14 residues. Trimming removed 7 bases from V and 0 bases from J, with 15 bases in between. Here the CDR3 reads CSARRTLMNTEAFF. The CDR3 DNA reads as TGCAGCGCCCGACGGACCCTAATGAACACTGAAGCTTTCTTT.

The chain joins TRBV29-1 to TRBJ2-7; no clear D. Germline values: CDR1 SQVTM, CDR2 ANQGSEA. The ends were cut back, 8 bases at V and 7 bases at J, with 18 bases in the middle. CDR3 length: 12 residues. In DNA form, the CDR3 reads TGCAGCATTCCGGAACTCCTCGGAGAGCAGTACTTC. This codes for CSIPELLGEQYF.

On this clonotype: A junction boundary mismatches the germline segment, possibly from a read error. The DNA of the CDR3 is TGTGCCAGCAACCAAGACTGGCGGGAGGTAACCTACGAGCAGTACTTC. Translation: CASNQDWREVTYEQYF. V and J are TRBV4-2 and TRBJ2-7, with 8 bases fitting TRBD2. Germline V lookup: CDR1 LGHNA, CDR2 YNFKEQ. The CDR3 is 16 amino acids.

This clonotype was counted ten times or more. The rearrangement joins TRBV12-3 or TRBV12-4 to TRBJ2-2, with D perhaps assigned TRBD1 or TRBD2 (5 bases each). V was pared by 5 bases and J by 2 bases, with 15 bases between. The CDR3 runs 16 residues. CDR3 bases: TGTGCCAGCAGTCGCCGGGGACCGGTAAACACCGGGGAGCTGTTTTTT. This sequence encodes CASSRRGPVNTGELFF.

The rearrangement joins TRBV5-6 to TRBJ2-5, with TRBD2 matching over 9 bases. The trim removed 1 base at V and 5 bases at J, leaving 3 bases unmatched. This CDR3 contains 14 residues. In germline, CDR1 is SGHDT, CDR2 YYEEEE. The CDR3 region has the DNA TGTGCCAGCAGCTTGAGCGGGAGGTTGGAGACCCAGTACTTC. Its protein product is CASSLSGRLETQYF. Supplemented by reference TRBV5-6 and TRBJ2-5, the full variable domain reads DAGVTQSPTHLIKTRGQQVTLRCSPKSGHDTVSWYQQALGQGPQFIFQYYEEEERQRGNFPDRFSGHQFPNYSSELNVNALLLGDSALYLCASSLSGRLETQYFGPGTRLLVL.

A word on this clonotype: With a much larger clone just one base away, this may be a read error. This chain links TRBV10-2 with TRBJ2-1, with TRBD1 as a possible D gene (6 bases). This CDR3 is built from 13 residues. Germline CDR1 and CDR2: WSHSY and SAAADI. The CDR3 DNA reads as TGCGCCAGCAGCAGGACAGACTACAATAAGCAGTTCTTC. This translates into CASSRTDYNKQFF.

This clonotype was seen just once. Since no conserved phenylalanine or tryptophan closes the CDR3, a read error is the likely cause. V gene TRBV6-1 combines with J gene TRBJ2-5; 15 bases are a match to TRBD2. The CDR3 has 16 residues. The V and J ends lost 7 bases and 5 bases, in that order; junction bases with no gene match: 8. Germline CDR1 is MNHNS and CDR2 is SASEGT. This CDR3 reads CASNRGLAGGRETQYL. In nucleotides, the CDR3 is TGTGCCAGCAATAGAGGACTAGCGGGAGGGCGGGAGACCCAGTACCTC.

The chain is built from TRBV6-6 and TRBJ2-7, with TRBD2 as a possible D gene (6 bases). Looked up from germline, CDR1 is MNHNY and CDR2 is SVGAGI (reference sequence). Trimming took 2 bases from V and 7 from J, leaving 45 bases between them. CDR3 length equals 24 residues. This CDR3 is CASSYPNTPPGLIRVDRVWGEQYF. CDR3 DNA: TGTGCCAGCAGTTACCCCAATACCCCCCCGGGACTTATCCGGGTGGATCGCGTGTGGGGGGAGCAGTACTTC.